The 4 T cell receptor beta chains below all came from one sample that was sequenced in a study of low-dose radiotherapy and immunotherapy resistance in tumors (dated by TCRdb to the early 2020s). TCRdb shows the sequencer as Illumina HiSeq 2500. Superscript III and a set of TRAV- and TRBV-specific primers were used to synthesize first-strand cDNA, so that both TCRalpha and TCRbeta chains were covered. TCRs were amplified for 20 PCR cycles with Phusion, using a constant-region primer paired with the adapter attached to the V primers. TCRdb redid the processing of the public reads, applying fastp at Q25 and MiXCR, and retained in-frame beta chains. Rows merge per CDR3 protein into single entries with the most common DNA and genes. This sample lists around 83,000 distinct CDR3 sequences; over 15% were detected once. The biggest ten clones account for about 5.9% of the sample. This specimen's time point label, per the study, means: before trial treatment.

Sequenced material: PBMCs, taken before treatment. The receptors derive from a male donor with prostate cancer.

At least ten counts were recorded for this clonotype. J is TRBJ2-3 and V is TRBV5-1; 8 nucleotides line up with TRBD2. Germline V lookup: CDR1 SGHRS, CDR2 YFSETQ. The V gene end was trimmed by 6 bases and the J gene end by 4 bases; junction bases not matched to a gene: 10. The CDR3 length is 15 residues. The CDR3 DNA reads as TGCGCCAGCACGGGGGGGGGAGGCATCCCAGATACGCAGTATTTT. Translating it yields CASTGGGGIPDTQYF.

This clonotype was detected ten times or more. At one end, the junction sequence differs from germline, possibly due to a read error. The rearrangement links TRBV29-1 to TRBJ1-6; TRBD1 might be the D (5 bases). This CDR3 has 13 amino acids. Per germline, CDR1 SQVTM and CDR2 ANQGSEA. CDR3 nucleotide sequence: TGCAGCGTTGAAGTACAGGCTAATTCACCCCTCCACTTC. This codes for CSVEVQANSPLHF.

The rearrangement links TRBV23-1 to TRBJ1-4; D uncertain. Being an ORF, TRBV23-1 has a function that is uncertain. The V end was cut by 3 bases, the J end by 3 bases, with 8 bases between. The CDR3 totals 14 residues. The CDR3 sequence is CASSHGEANEKLFF. In DNA form, the CDR3 reads TGCGCCAGCAGTCATGGAGAGGCTAATGAAAAACTGTTTTTT.

Many counts were recorded for this clonotype. The chain combines TRBV6-2 or TRBV6-3 with TRBJ1-3; possibly TRBD1 for D (5 bases). This CDR3 is 16 amino acids long. The V gene lost 5 bases and the J gene lost 0 bases, with 14 bases spanning the gap. Germline-derived CDR1 and CDR2 are MNHEY and SVGEGT. CDR3 protein: CASSRTWDGSGNTIYF. For the CDR3, the DNA is TGTGCCAGCAGTCGAACCTGGGACGGCTCTGGAAACACCATATATTTT.